Shown below are 14 T cell receptor beta chains from a single sample sequenced in a study of T cell responses to AZD1222 COVID-19 vaccine. The protocol was immunoSEQ multiplex PCR, while the TCRdb copy is restricted to in-frame clones and leaves out a portion. The data hold about 69,000 clones, with over 80% observed a single time. This specimen was peripheral blood, taken 28 days after the second AZD1222 dose. Receptors originate from an adult who received the AZD1222 COVID-19 vaccine.

The V gene is TRBV5-1, the J gene TRBJ2-3, with D hard to call. The CDR3 contains 14 residues. CDR1 is SGHRS and CDR2 is YFSETQ in the germline V gene. V was cut by 0 bases and J by 6 bases, with 11 bases left in between. CDR3 residues: CASSLAGPVDTQYF. CDR3 in DNA: TGCGCCAGCAGCTTGGCCGGGCCGGTGGATACGCAGTATTTT.

This chain connects TRBV2 to TRBJ2-1; TRBD2 agrees at 7 bases. V shed 6 bases, J shed 0 bases, and the junction held 14 bases outside the gene matches. The CDR3 runs to 18 residues. Per the germline V gene, CDR1 is SNHLY and CDR2 is FYNNEI. This CDR3 is CASRNPSGGGISYNEQFF. The CDR3 DNA reads as TGTGCCAGCAGAAACCCCTCTGGCGGGGGAATCTCCTACAATGAGCAGTTCTTC.

The V gene is TRBV6-5, the J gene TRBJ1-5, with D possibly TRBD1 on 5 matching bases. This CDR3 region has 13 residues. The germline V and J ends were trimmed by 7 bases and 5 bases, with 12 bases remaining between them. Germline V gene lookup returns CDR1 MNHEY and CDR2 SVGAGI. The CDR3 DNA sequence: TGTGCCAGCAACGACAGCGGCTATCAGCCCCAGCATTTT. It encodes CASNDSGYQPQHF.

The chain is built from TRBV19 and TRBJ1-4, with a weak D call TRBD1 (6 bases). The CDR3 sequence is 14 residues long. The germline V and J ends were trimmed by 4 bases and 7 bases, with 13 bases remaining between them. The V gene's germline CDR1 is LNHDA and CDR2 SQIVND (reference sequence). CDR3 nucleotides: TGTGCCAGTAGTACTCAGGGGCGGGGTGAAAAACTGTTTTTT. As protein: CASSTQGRGEKLFF. Filled out from reference TRBV19 and TRBJ1-4, the complete variable domain reads DGGITQSPKYLFRKEGQNVTLSCEQNLNHDAMYWYRQDPGQGLRLIYYSQIVNDFQKGDIAEGYSVSREKKESFPLTVTSAQKNPTAFYLCASSTQGRGEKLFFGSGTQLSVL.

This sequence joins TRBV6-4 and TRBJ2-2, with D perhaps being TRBD1 or TRBD2 (5 bases each). The germline CDR1 and CDR2 sequences are MRHNA and SNTAGT. The CDR3 totals 14 residues. V was pared by 2 bases and J by 2 bases, with 6 bases between. CDR3 DNA: TGTGCCAGCAGTGACCGGGACAACACCGGGGAGCTGTTTTTT. Encoded protein: CASSDRDNTGELFF.

The chain recombines TRBV9 with TRBJ1-1, with D uncertain. Germline lookup yields CDR1 SGDLS and CDR2 YYNGEE. V lost 0 bases, J lost 1 base, and 7 bases lay in between. The CDR3 length is 14 residues. The CDR3 is CASSVASRNTEAFF. Here the CDR3 DNA reads TGTGCCAGCAGCGTAGCTTCGAGGAACACTGAAGCTTTCTTT.

This chain uses TRBV5-1 with TRBJ2-2; D possibly corresponds to TRBD1 (5 bases). The CDR3 has 14 amino acids. V dropped 4 bases and J dropped 1 base, with 8 bases sitting between them. CDR1 and CDR2 from the germline V gene are SGHRS and YFSETQ. The CDR3 loop is CASSRGQNTGELFF. CDR3 DNA: TGCGCCAGCAGCAGAGGACAGAACACCGGGGAGCTGTTTTTT.

The V and J genes are TRBV2 and TRBJ2-5; no clear D. Looked up from germline, CDR1 is SNHLY and CDR2 is FYNNEI. The CDR3 consists of 13 residues. V gave up 2 bases and J gave up 2 bases, with 6 bases separating them. The CDR3 bases are TGTGCCAGCAGTGAAACACTACAAGAGACCCAGTACTTC. Protein product: CASSETLQETQYF.

The J gene is TRBJ2-1, the V gene TRBV12-3 or TRBV12-4; TRBD1 might be the D (6 bases). This CDR3 contains 12 residues. The CDR3 is CATADSHNEQFF. Here the CDR3 DNA reads TGTGCGACAGCGGACAGCCACAATGAGCAGTTCTTC.

The chain combines TRBV7-9 with TRBJ1-3; D gene unclear. Germline V gene lookup returns CDR1 SEHNR and CDR2 FQNEAQ (reference sequence). The V gene lost 4 bases and the J gene lost 1 base, with 8 bases spanning the gap. The CDR3 consists of 14 residues. This chain's CDR3 is CASSSMESGNTIYF. In nucleotides, the CDR3 is TGTGCCAGCAGCTCAATGGAATCTGGAAACACCATATATTTT. Based on the CDR3 plus reference TRBV7-9 and TRBJ1-3, the full variable domain is DTGVSQNPRHKITKRGQNVTFRCDPISEHNRLYWYRQTLGQGPEFLTYFQNEAQLEKSRLLSDRFSAERPKGSFSTLEIQRTEQGDSAMYLCASSSMESGNTIYFGEGSWLTVV.

The V and J genes are TRBV5-4 and TRBJ2-6; D is possibly TRBD1 (6 bases). Trimming removed 4 bases from V and 5 bases from J, with 7 bases in between. Germline V gives CDR1 SGHNT, CDR2 YYREEE (reference sequence). CDR3 size: 13 residues. DNA for the CDR3: TGTGCCAGCAGCGGGGACAGGGCCAACGTCCTGACTTTC. Translation gives CASSGDRANVLTF.

The chain carries TRBV12-3 or TRBV12-4 and TRBJ1-1, with a possible D match to TRBD1 (6 bases). The CDR3 is made up of 12 amino acids. V was pared by 5 bases and J by 7 bases, with 11 bases between. The CDR3 loop is CASSRYRDEAFF. The CDR3 DNA sequence: TGTGCCAGCAGTCGTTACAGGGATGAAGCTTTCTTT.

CDR3 protein: CASSSGLAGGPYNEQFF. The CDR3 DNA is TGTGCCAGCAGTTCAGGACTAGCGGGGGGTCCTTACAATGAGCAGTTCTTC. V gene TRBV27 combines with J gene TRBJ2-1; TRBD2 aligns across 14 bases. CDR3 size: 17 residues. Germline CDR1 is MNHEY and CDR2 is SMNVEV (reference sequence). Trimming at V came to 4 bases and at J to 4 bases, leaving 6 bases not matched to a gene.

CDR3 loop: CASSATTGGQFF. The CDR3 DNA reads as TGTGCCAGCAGCGCAACGACGGGGGGGCAGTTCTTC. V is TRBV9 and J is TRBJ2-1; TRBD2 agrees at 7 bases. Per germline, CDR1 SGDLS and CDR2 YYNGEE. The J segment lost 12 bases and the V segment lost 3 bases, leaving 6 bases of the junction unmatched. This CDR3 is built from 12 residues.